Sequencing of this TCR beta chain was carried out in a study of blood T cell repertoires in COVID-19. Study details: The United States, Italy and Spain were the sources of the acute and convalescent COVID-19 samples.

In the original analysis: Reference gene primer amplification gave nucleated cell count estimates. Clones were read by immunoSEQ multiplex PCR, and TCRdb kept only the in-frame ones, dropping some. The DNA was the basis for D and trimming; V, J and clone size are from that table. The sample carries hundreds of thousands of clones, approximately 90% recorded once. This sequence originates from a woman aged 18-29 years who had recovered from COVID-19. The sample consisted of peripheral blood.

The CDR3 sequence is CASRTGGSQPQHF. The DNA for the CDR3 is TGTGCCAGCAGGACAGGGGGGAGTCAGCCCCAGCATTTT. The gene calls are TRBV12-3 or TRBV12-4 and TRBJ1-5; 9 bases agree with TRBD1. The CDR3 has 13 residues. Trimming took 6 bases from V and 6 from J; bases not matched to a gene: 3.